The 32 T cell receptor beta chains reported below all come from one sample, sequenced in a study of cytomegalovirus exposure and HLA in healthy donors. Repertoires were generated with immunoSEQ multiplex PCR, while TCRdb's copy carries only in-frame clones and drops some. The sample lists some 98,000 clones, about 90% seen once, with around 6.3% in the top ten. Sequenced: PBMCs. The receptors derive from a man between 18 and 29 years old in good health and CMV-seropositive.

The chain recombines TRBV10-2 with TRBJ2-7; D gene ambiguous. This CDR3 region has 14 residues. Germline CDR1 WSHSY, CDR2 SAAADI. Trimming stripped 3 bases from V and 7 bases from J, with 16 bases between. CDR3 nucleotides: TGCGCCAGCAGTGACGTCCTAGGTCCTAGGGAGCAGTACTTC. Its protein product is CASSDVLGPREQYF.

In nucleotides, the CDR3 is TGTGCCAGCAGCTTGGAGTTAGGCAAACAAGAGACCCAGTACTTC. Encoded protein: CASSLELGKQETQYF. The chain joins TRBV2 to TRBJ2-5, with D hard to call. The CDR3 consists of 15 residues. Trimming stripped 6 bases from V and 2 bases from J, with 16 bases between. CDR1 is SNHLY, CDR2 FYNNEI, per germline.

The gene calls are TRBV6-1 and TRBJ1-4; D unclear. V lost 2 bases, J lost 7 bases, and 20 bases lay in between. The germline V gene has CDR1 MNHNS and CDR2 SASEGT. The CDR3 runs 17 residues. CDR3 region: CASSELPGNTIGEKLFF. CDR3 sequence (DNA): TGTGCCAGCAGTGAATTACCGGGAAATACAATCGGTGAAAAACTGTTTTTT.

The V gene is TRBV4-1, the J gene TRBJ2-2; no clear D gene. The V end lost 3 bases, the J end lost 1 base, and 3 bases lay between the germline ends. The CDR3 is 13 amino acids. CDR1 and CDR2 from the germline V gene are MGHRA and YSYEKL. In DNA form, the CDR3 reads TGCGCCAGCAGCCACAAGAACACCGGGGAGCTGTTTTTT. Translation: CASSHKNTGELFF.

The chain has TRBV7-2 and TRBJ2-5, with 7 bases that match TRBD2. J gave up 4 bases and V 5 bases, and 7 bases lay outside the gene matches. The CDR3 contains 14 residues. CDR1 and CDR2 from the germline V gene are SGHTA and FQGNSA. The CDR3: CASSGGGGLETQYF. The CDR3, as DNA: TGTGCCAGCAGCGGTGGGGGAGGGTTAGAGACCCAGTACTTC. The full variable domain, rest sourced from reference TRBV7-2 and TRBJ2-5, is GAGVSQSPSNKVTEKGKDVELRCDPISGHTALYWYRQSLGQGLEFLIYFQGNSAPDKSGLPSDRFSAERTGGSVSTLTIQRTQQEDSAVYLCASSGGGGLETQYFGPGTRLLVL.

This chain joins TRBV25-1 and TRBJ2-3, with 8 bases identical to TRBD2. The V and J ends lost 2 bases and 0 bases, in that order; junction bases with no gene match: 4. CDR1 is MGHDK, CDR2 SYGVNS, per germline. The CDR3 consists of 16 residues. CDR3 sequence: CASSETGGLSTDTQYF. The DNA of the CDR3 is TGTGCCAGCAGTGAAACGGGAGGGCTTAGCACAGATACGCAGTATTTT.

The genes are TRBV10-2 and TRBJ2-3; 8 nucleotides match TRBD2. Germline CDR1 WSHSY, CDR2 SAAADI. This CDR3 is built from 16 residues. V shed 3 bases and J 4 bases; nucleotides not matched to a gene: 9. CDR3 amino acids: CASSDWWREAPDTQYF. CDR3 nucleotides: TGCGCCAGCAGTGATTGGTGGCGGGAGGCTCCAGATACGCAGTATTTT.

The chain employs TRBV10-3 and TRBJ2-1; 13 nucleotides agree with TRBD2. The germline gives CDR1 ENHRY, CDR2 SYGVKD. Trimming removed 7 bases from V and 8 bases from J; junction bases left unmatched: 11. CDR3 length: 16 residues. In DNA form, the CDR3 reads TGTGCCATCAACCCAGCCGGGACTAGCGGGGTGGATGAGCAGTTCTTC. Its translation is CAINPAGTSGVDEQFF.

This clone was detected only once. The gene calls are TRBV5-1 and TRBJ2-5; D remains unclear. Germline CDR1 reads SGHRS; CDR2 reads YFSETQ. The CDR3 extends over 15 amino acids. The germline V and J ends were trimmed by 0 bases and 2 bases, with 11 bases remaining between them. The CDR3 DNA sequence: TGCGCCAGCAGCTTGGCCTTTTCACAACAAGAGACCCAGTACTTC. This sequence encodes CASSLAFSQQETQYF. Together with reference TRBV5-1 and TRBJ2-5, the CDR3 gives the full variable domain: KAGVTQTPRYLIKTRGQQVTLSCSPISGHRSVSWYQQTPGQGLQFLFEYFSETQRNKGNFPGRFSGRQFSNSRSEMNVSTLELGDSALYLCASSLAFSQQETQYFGPGTRLLVL.

The chain's CDR3 is CASSRRDREGEKLFF. CDR3 nucleotide sequence: TGTGCCAGCAGCCGACGGGACAGGGAGGGTGAAAAACTGTTTTTT. This chain connects TRBV6-6 to TRBJ1-4; TRBD1 agrees at 9 bases. V dropped 6 bases and J dropped 7; count of bases not matched to a gene: 9. Germline CDR1 MNHNY, CDR2 SVGAGI (reference sequence). The length of the CDR3 is 15 residues.

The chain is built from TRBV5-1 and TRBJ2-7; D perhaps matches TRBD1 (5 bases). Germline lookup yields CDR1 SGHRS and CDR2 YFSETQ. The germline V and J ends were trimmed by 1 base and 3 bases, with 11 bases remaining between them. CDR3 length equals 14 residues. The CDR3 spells CASSLSTVYYEQYF. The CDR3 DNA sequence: TGCGCCAGCAGCTTGTCGACAGTCTACTACGAGCAGTACTTC.

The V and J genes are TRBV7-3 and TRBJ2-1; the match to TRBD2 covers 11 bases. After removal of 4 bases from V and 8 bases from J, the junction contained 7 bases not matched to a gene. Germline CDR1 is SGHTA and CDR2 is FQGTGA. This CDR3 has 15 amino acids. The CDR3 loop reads CASSYGLAGFDEQFF. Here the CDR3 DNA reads TGTGCCAGCAGCTACGGACTAGCGGGTTTCGATGAGCAGTTCTTC.

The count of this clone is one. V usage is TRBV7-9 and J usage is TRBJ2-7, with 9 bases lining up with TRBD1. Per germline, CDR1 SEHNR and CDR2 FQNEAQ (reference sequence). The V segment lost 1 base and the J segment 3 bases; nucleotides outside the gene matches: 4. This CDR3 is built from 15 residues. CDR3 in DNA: TGTGCCAGCAGCTTAGTGCAGGGACAGGGCTACGAGCAGTACTTC. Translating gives CASSLVQGQGYEQYF.

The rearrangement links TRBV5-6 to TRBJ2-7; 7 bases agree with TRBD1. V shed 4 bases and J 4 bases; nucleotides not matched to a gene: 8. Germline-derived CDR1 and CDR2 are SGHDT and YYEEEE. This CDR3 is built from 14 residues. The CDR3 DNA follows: TGTGCCAGCAGCCTTACTACAGGGGAATACGAGCAGTACTTC. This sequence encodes CASSLTTGEYEQYF.

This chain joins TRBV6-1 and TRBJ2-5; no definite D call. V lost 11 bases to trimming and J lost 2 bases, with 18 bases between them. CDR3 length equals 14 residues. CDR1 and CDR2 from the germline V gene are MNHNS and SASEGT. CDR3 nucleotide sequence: TGTGCCGTAACCCTAGATCCAACGCAAGAGACCCAGTACTTC. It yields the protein CAVTLDPTQETQYF.

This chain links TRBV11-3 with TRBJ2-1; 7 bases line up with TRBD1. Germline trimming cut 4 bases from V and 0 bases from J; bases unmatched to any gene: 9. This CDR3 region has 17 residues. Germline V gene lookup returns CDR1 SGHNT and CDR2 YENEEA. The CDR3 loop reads CASSSKGQASSYNEQFF. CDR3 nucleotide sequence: TGTGCCAGCAGCTCCAAAGGACAGGCCAGCTCCTACAATGAGCAGTTCTTC.

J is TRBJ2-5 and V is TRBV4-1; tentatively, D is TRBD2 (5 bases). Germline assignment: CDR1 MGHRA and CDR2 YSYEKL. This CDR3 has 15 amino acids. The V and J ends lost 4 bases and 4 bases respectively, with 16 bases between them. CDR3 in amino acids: CASSPSEGLTETQYF. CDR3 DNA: TGCGCCAGCAGCCCGTCTGAGGGCCTCACAGAGACCCAGTACTTC.

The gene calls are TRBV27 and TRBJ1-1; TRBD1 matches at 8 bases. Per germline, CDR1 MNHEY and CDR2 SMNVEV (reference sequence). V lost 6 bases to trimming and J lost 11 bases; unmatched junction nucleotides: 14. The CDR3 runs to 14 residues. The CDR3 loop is CASSLGQGGNGAFF. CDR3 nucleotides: TGTGCCAGCAGCCTTGGACAGGGCGGAAACGGGGCTTTCTTT.

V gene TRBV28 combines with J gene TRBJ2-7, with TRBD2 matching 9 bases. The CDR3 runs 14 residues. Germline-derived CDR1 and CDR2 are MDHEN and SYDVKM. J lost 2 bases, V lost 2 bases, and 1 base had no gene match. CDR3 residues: CASSLAGGAYEQYF. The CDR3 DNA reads TGTGCCAGCAGTTTAGCGGGGGGGGCCTACGAGCAGTACTTC.

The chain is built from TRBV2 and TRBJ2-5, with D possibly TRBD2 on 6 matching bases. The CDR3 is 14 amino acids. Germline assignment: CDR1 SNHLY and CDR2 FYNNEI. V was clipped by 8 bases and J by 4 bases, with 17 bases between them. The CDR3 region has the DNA TGTGCCAGCTGCCCTCTAGCGCCAATAGAGACCCAGTACTTC. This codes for CASCPLAPIETQYF.

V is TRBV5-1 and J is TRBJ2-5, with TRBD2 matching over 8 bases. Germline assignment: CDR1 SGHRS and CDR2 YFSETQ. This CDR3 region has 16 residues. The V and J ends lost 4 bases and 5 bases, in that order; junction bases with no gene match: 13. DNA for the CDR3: TGCGCCAGCAGCCAAGGACCGGGACTAGGTTTTGAGACCCAGTACTTC. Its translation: CASSQGPGLGFETQYF.

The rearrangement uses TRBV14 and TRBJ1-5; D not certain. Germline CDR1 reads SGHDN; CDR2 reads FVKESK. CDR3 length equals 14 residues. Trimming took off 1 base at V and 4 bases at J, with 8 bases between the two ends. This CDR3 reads CASSQGYGNQPQHF. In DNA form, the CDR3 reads TGTGCCAGCAGCCAAGGTTACGGGAATCAGCCCCAGCATTTT.

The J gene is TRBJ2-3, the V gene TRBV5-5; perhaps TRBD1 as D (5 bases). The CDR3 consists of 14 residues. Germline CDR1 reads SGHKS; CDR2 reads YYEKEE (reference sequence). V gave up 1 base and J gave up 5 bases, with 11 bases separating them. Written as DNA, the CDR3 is TGTGCCAGCAGCTTGATGGGGCGAGAAGATACGCAGTATTTT. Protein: CASSLMGREDTQYF. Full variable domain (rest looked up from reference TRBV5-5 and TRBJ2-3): DAGVTQSPTHLIKTRGQQVTLRCSPISGHKSVSWYQQVLGQGPQFIFQYYEKEERGRGNFPDRFSARQFPNYSSELNVNALLLGDSALYLCASSLMGREDTQYFGPGTRLTVL.

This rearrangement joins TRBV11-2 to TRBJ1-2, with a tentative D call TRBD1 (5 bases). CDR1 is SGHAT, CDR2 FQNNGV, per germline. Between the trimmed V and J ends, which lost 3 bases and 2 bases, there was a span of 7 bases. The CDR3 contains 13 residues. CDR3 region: CASSFQGNYGYTF. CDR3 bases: TGTGCCAGCAGCTTCCAGGGAAACTATGGCTACACCTTC.

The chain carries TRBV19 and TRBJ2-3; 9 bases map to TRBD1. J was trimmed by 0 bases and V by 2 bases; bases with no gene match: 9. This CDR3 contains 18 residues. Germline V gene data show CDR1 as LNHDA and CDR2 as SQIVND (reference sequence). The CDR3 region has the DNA TGTGCCAGTAGTATAAGACAGCCCGGGACAGGGAGCACAGATACGCAGTATTTT. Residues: CASSIRQPGTGSTDTQYF.

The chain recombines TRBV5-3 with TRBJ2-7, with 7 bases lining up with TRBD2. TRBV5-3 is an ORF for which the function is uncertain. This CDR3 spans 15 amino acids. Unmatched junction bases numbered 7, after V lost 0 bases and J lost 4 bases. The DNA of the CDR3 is TGTGCCAGAAGCTTGGTTTGTGAGGGAGGGTACGAGCAGTACTTC. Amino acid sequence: CARSLVCEGGYEQYF.

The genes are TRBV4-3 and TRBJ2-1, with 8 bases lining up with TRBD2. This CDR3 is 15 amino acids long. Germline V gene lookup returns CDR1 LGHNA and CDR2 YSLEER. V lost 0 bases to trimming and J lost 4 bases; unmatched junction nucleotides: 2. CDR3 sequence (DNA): TGCGCCAGCAGCCAAGAGAGCGGGAGTTACAATGAGCAGTTCTTC. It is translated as CASSQESGSYNEQFF.

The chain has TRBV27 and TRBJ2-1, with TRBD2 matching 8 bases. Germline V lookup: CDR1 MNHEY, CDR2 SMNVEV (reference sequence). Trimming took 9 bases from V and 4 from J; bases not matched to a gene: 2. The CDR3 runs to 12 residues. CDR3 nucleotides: TGTGCCAGTAGCGGGAATTACAATGAGCAGTTCTTC. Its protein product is CASSGNYNEQFF.

The CDR3: CAMLVGGLAGVRETQYF. In DNA form, the CDR3 reads TGTGCCATGCTGGTAGGGGGACTAGCGGGAGTTCGAGAGACCCAGTACTTC. This rearrangement joins TRBV2 to TRBJ2-5; 14 bases line up with TRBD2. Germline CDR1 reads SNHLY; CDR2 reads FYNNEI. The CDR3 runs to 17 residues. V was clipped by 10 bases and J by 4 bases; unmatched bases: 14.

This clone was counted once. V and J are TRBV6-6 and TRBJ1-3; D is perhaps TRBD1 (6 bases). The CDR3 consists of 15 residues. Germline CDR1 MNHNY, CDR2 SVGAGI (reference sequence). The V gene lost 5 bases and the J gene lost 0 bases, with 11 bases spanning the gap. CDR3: CASSQQGVSGNTIYF. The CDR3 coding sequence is TGTGCCAGCAGTCAACAGGGAGTCTCTGGAAACACCATATATTTT.

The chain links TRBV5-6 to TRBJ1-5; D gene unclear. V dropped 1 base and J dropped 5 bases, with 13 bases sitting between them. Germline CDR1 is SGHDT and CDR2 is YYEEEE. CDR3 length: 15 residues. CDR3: CASSLLGRVDQPQHF. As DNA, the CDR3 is TGTGCCAGCAGCTTGCTAGGGAGGGTGGATCAGCCCCAGCATTTT.

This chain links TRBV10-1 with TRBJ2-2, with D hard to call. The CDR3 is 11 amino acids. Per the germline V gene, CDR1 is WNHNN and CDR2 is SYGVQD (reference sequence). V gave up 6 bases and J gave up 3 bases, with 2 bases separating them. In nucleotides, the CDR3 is TGCGCCAGCAGCGACACCGGGGAGCTGTTTTTT. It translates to CASSDTGELFF.